These 23 T cell receptor beta chains came from one sample sequenced in a study of T cell repertoires in cytomegalovirus infection. No antigens are known for them. TCRdb re-called the reads through MiXCR, storing one row per CDR3 protein. The sample holds about 740,000 distinct CDR3 sequences, roughly 36% seen once. Source: cultured PBMCs, taken from culture after CMV antigen stimulation. These receptors all stem from a human donor in good health (CMV status not recorded). Some clones in this sample may be carry-over from other donors' samples.

The chain joins TRBV7-8 to TRBJ2-7; possible D gene TRBD2, 6 bases. Germline V gene data show CDR1 as SGHVS and CDR2 as FQNEAQ. V dropped 6 bases and J dropped 5 bases, with 14 bases sitting between them. This CDR3 is built from 13 residues. The CDR3 coding sequence is TGTGCCAGCAGGAAGACTAGTTTCAACGAGCAGTACTTC. Translation gives CASRKTSFNEQYF.

This clonotype has a handful of counts. This chain joins TRBV2 and TRBJ2-1; 7 nucleotides agree with TRBD2. The length of the CDR3 is 14 residues. V gave up 6 bases and J gave up 9 bases; unmatched junction bases: 11. Germline-derived CDR1 and CDR2 are SNHLY and FYNNEI. CDR3: CASRRMGLTLEQFF. The CDR3 region has the DNA TGTGCCAGCAGGCGAATGGGACTAACCCTTGAGCAGTTCTTC.

This clonotype was found a few times. V is TRBV3-1 and J is TRBJ2-5; 9 bases are a match to TRBD1. This CDR3 contains 16 residues. V gave up 3 bases and J gave up 5 bases; unmatched junction bases: 10. CDR1 is LGHDT, CDR2 YNNKEL, per germline (reference sequence). The CDR3 sequence is CASSHPGTGKGETQYF. CDR3 DNA sequence: TGTGCCAGCAGCCATCCCGGGACAGGGAAGGGTGAGACCCAGTACTTC.

The chain is built from TRBV19 and TRBJ2-3; the D call may be TRBD1 or TRBD2 (5 bases each). The CDR3 runs to 14 residues. With 3 bases removed from V and 2 bases from J, the gap between germline ends came to 9 bases. The germline V gene has CDR1 LNHDA and CDR2 SQIVND (reference sequence). In nucleotides, the CDR3 is TGTGCCAGTAGTATCGAGGGGAACACAGATACGCAGTATTTT. Amino acid sequence: CASSIEGNTDTQYF.

This clonotype has a handful of counts. This chain joins TRBV11-2 and TRBJ1-3; maybe TRBD1 (5 bases). Germline V lookup: CDR1 SGHAT, CDR2 FQNNGV. Trimming pared 3 bases from V and 5 bases from J, leaving 8 bases between. This CDR3 is built from 13 residues. CDR3 in amino acids: CASSLQGRNTIYF. The CDR3 nucleotides read TGTGCCAGCAGCTTGCAGGGTAGAAACACCATATATTTT.

This chain joins TRBV4-1 and TRBJ2-6; unclear D gene. The CDR3 loop spans 16 amino acids. V was trimmed by 0 bases and J by 0 bases, leaving 6 bases between them. The germline V gene encodes CDR1 MGHRA and CDR2 YSYEKL. The CDR3 coding sequence is TGCGCCAGCAGCCAAGATTACGTCTCTGGGGCCAACGTCCTGACTTTC. Its protein product is CASSQDYVSGANVLTF.

The V gene is TRBV20-1, the J gene TRBJ2-1, with D uncertain. This CDR3 spans 11 amino acids. V dropped 0 bases and J dropped 6 bases, with 3 bases sitting between them. CDR1 is DFQATT, CDR2 SNEGSKA, per germline (reference sequence). CDR3: CSARDVNEQFF. The CDR3 nucleotides read TGCAGTGCTAGAGATGTCAATGAGCAGTTCTTC.

The rearrangement uses TRBV4-1 and TRBJ2-3; D possibly corresponds to TRBD1 (6 bases). The ends were cut back, 0 bases at V and 2 bases at J, with 15 bases in the middle. The CDR3 length is 17 residues. The germline gives CDR1 MGHRA, CDR2 YSYEKL. The DNA for the CDR3 is TGCGCCAGCAGCCAAGATAAGGGGGATACCCACACAGATACGCAGTATTTT. This encodes CASSQDKGDTHTDTQYF.

This clonotype was found a few times. The J gene is TRBJ2-2, the V gene TRBV10-1, with TRBD1 matching 9 bases. V shed 3 bases and J 7 bases; nucleotides not matched to a gene: 9. This CDR3 comprises 16 residues. Germline CDR1 and CDR2: WNHNN and SYGVQD (reference sequence). CDR3 bases: TGCGCCAGCAGTGACCGACGACAGGGGGAAGGCGGGGAGCTGTTTTTT. Its translation is CASSDRRQGEGGELFF.

This clonotype has just a few counts. This chain joins TRBV4-1 and TRBJ2-7; unclear D gene. The CDR3 is made up of 15 amino acids. Trimming stripped 2 bases from V and 3 bases from J, with 14 bases between. Germline V lookup: CDR1 MGHRA, CDR2 YSYEKL. CDR3 bases: TGCGCCAGCAGCCAATTAACACAGTGGCGCTACGAGCAGTACTTC. It encodes CASSQLTQWRYEQYF.

J is TRBJ2-3 and V is TRBV15, with a weak D call TRBD2 (5 bases). The germline V gene has CDR1 LNHNV and CDR2 YYDKDF (reference sequence). V was cut by 2 bases and J by 2 bases, with 8 bases left in between. There are 14 residues in the CDR3. CDR3 nucleotide sequence: TGTGCCACCAGCAGACCGGGAACCACAGATACGCAGTATTTT. Residues: CATSRPGTTDTQYF.

V gene TRBV12-3 or TRBV12-4 combines with J gene TRBJ2-7; maybe TRBD1 (6 bases). This CDR3 is built from 14 residues. The V end lost 4 bases, the J end lost 2 bases, and 12 bases lay between the germline ends. The CDR3, as DNA: TGTGCCAGCAGTTGGTTACAGGGACCCTACGAGCAGTACTTC. Translating it yields CASSWLQGPYEQYF.

The chain carries TRBV6-5 and TRBJ1-1, with D possibly matching TRBD1 (6 bases). Trimming left V 10 bases short and J 6 bases short, with 21 bases between. This CDR3 comprises 14 residues. Germline lookup yields CDR1 MNHEY and CDR2 SVGAGI. CDR3 residues: CATRVSGANAEAFF. The CDR3, as DNA: TGTGCCACCCGGGTGTCAGGGGCAAATGCTGAAGCTTTCTTT.

This rearrangement joins TRBV7-2 to TRBJ2-4; the D gene could be TRBD1 or TRBD2 (6 bases each). Germline V gene sequence: CDR1 SGHTA, CDR2 FQGNSA. V lost 5 bases, J lost 2 bases, and 19 bases lay in between. This CDR3 is built from 17 residues. For the CDR3, the DNA is TGTGCCAGCAGCCAAGTCTCCGGGGGCGATTCCAAAAACATTCAGTACTTC. Residues: CASSQVSGGDSKNIQYF.

The chain recombines TRBV10-3 with TRBJ2-3; D uncertain. Trimming removed 10 bases at V and 0 bases at J, with 14 bases between. The CDR3 runs 14 residues. Germline loops: CDR1 ENHRY, CDR2 SYGVKD. Here the CDR3 reads CARYPTPSTDTQYF. The CDR3 DNA reads as TGTGCCAGATATCCCACTCCTAGCACAGATACGCAGTATTTT.

This clonotype was observed a few times. J is TRBJ1-4 and V is TRBV6-1; D possibly corresponds to TRBD1 (5 bases). Trimming stripped 5 bases from V and 2 bases from J, with 21 bases between. This CDR3 region has 18 residues. The V gene's germline CDR1 is MNHNS and CDR2 SASEGT. CDR3 amino acids: CASSWWGGTRETNEKLFF. In DNA, the CDR3 is TGTGCCAGCAGTTGGTGGGGCGGAACCCGAGAGACTAATGAAAAACTGTTTTTT.

The chain carries TRBV7-2 and TRBJ1-6, with TRBD1 matching over 7 bases. This CDR3 spans 14 amino acids. V lost 2 bases and J lost 8; bases outside the gene matches: 3. Germline CDR1 reads SGHTA; CDR2 reads FQGNSA. CDR3 region: CASSLTGADSPLHF. The CDR3 DNA is TGTGCCAGCAGCTTAACAGGGGCGGATTCACCCCTCCACTTT.

The V gene is TRBV11-2, the J gene TRBJ2-5, with a weak D call TRBD1 (6 bases). Looked up from germline, CDR1 is SGHAT and CDR2 is FQNNGV. The CDR3 loop spans 14 amino acids. Deletions cut 5 bases from V and 4 bases from J, with 14 bases between. Here the CDR3 DNA reads TGTGCCAGCAGCCCCCGCCAGGGGCTAGAGACCCAGTACTTC. This gives the protein CASSPRQGLETQYF. Full variable domain (outside the CDR3, taken from reference TRBV11-2 and TRBJ2-5): EAGVAQSPRYKIIEKRQSVAFWCNPISGHATLYWYQQILGQGPKLLIQFQNNGVVDDSQLPKDRFSAERLKGVDSTLKIQPAKLEDSAVYLCASSPRQGLETQYFGPGTRLLVL.

This clonotype was detected ten times or more. This chain uses TRBV6-1 with TRBJ1-2; D is undetermined. The V gene lost 5 bases and the J gene lost 4 bases, with 5 bases spanning the gap. Looked up from germline, CDR1 is MNHNS and CDR2 is SASEGT. The CDR3 runs to 11 residues. The CDR3 here is CASSRGYGYTF. The DNA of the CDR3 is TGTGCCAGCAGTCGGGGCTATGGCTACACCTTC.

This sequence joins TRBV20-1 and TRBJ1-6, with 9 bases aligning to TRBD1. The CDR3 extends over 14 amino acids. The germline CDR1 and CDR2 sequences are DFQATT and SNEGSKA (reference sequence). Trimming took 6 bases from V and 8 from J; bases not matched to a gene: 8. CDR3 sequence reads: CSAPTGGMDSPLHF. CDR3 in DNA: TGCAGTGCCCCGACAGGGGGGATGGATTCACCCCTCCACTTT.

This clonotype was found a few times. The chain combines TRBV27 with TRBJ2-1; 7 nucleotides line up with TRBD2. Germline CDR1 is MNHEY and CDR2 is SMNVEV (reference sequence). There are 14 residues in the CDR3. V was pared by 8 bases and J by 0 bases, with 4 bases of the junction left unmatched. CDR3 in amino acids: CASGGDTSYNEQFF. CDR3 nucleotides: TGTGCCAGCGGGGGGGATACCTCCTACAATGAGCAGTTCTTC.

J is TRBJ1-1 and V is TRBV4-1; D is uncertain. The ends were cut back, 3 bases at V and 3 bases at J, with 14 bases in the middle. Germline CDR1 MGHRA, CDR2 YSYEKL. The CDR3 sequence is 15 residues long. The CDR3 region is CASSQATREDTEAFF. DNA of the CDR3: TGCGCCAGCAGCCAGGCGACGAGGGAGGACACTGAAGCTTTCTTT.

The chain recombines TRBV19 with TRBJ2-5, with 8 nucleotides matching TRBD2. J gave up 5 bases and V 6 bases, and 8 bases lay outside the gene matches. Germline values: CDR1 LNHDA, CDR2 SQIVND (reference sequence). This CDR3 contains 14 residues. Written as DNA, the CDR3 is TGTGCCAGTAGACTAAGCGGGAGACGTGAGACCCAGTACTTC. It codes for CASRLSGRRETQYF.